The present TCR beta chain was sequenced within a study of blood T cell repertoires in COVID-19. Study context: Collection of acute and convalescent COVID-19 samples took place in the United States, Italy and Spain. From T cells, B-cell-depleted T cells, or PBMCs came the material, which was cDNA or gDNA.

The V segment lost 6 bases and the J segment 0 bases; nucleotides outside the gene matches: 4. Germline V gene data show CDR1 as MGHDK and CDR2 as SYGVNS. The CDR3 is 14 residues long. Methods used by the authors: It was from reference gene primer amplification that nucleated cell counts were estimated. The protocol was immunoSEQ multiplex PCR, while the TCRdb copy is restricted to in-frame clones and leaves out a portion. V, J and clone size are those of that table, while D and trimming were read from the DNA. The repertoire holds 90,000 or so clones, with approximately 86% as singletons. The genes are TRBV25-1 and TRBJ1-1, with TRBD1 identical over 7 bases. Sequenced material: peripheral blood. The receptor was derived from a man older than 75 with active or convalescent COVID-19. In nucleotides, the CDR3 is TGTGCCAGCAGCCCGACAGGGATGAACACTGAAGCTTTCTTT. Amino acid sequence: CASSPTGMNTEAFF.